One and the same sample provided the 3 T cell receptor beta chains below, sequenced in a study of cytomegalovirus exposure and HLA in healthy donors. The study ran its PCR with 60 Vbeta and 13 Jbeta primers. Measured with immunoSEQ multiplex PCR; TCRdb has only the in-frame clones, and not every one. The sample has 95,000 to 150,000 clones, under 80% seen once; the top ten hold about 29%. Input material: PBMCs. These receptors came from a man aged 60 to 69 in good health and CMV-seropositive.

This CDR3 reads CASSVGSSRETQYF. The CDR3 region has the DNA TGTGCCAGCAGCGTAGGAAGTAGTAGAGAGACCCAGTACTTC. V and J are TRBV9 and TRBJ2-5; D not certain. The V and J ends lost 0 bases and 4 bases respectively, with 10 bases between them. This CDR3 region has 14 residues. Germline V lookup: CDR1 SGDLS, CDR2 YYNGEE.

The CDR3 coding sequence is TGTGCCAGCAGCTTATTGTTCTCAGGGATGGAGACCCAGTACTTC. Its translation is CASSLLFSGMETQYF. The gene calls are TRBV7-9 and TRBJ2-5, with D perhaps matching TRBD1 (5 bases). The CDR3 length is 15 residues. V was pared by 2 bases and J by 5 bases, with 15 bases between. Germline CDR1 is SEHNR and CDR2 is FQNEAQ (reference sequence).

The V and J genes are TRBV2 and TRBJ2-3; 11 positions agree with TRBD2. J lost 1 base, V lost 3 bases, and 12 bases had no gene match. The CDR3 covers 19 residues. Germline V gene sequence: CDR1 SNHLY, CDR2 FYNNEI. CDR3 region: CASSDPASGGPSRTDTQYF. The CDR3 DNA reads as TGTGCCAGCAGTGACCCCGCTAGCGGGGGGCCCAGCCGCACAGATACGCAGTATTTT.